Below are 25 T cell receptor beta chains sequenced from a single sample in a study of cytomegalovirus exposure and HLA in healthy donors. The PCR made use of 60 Vbeta and 13 Jbeta primers. Assay: immunoSEQ multiplex PCR; the TCRdb copy retains only in-frame clones and omits some. The table records about 140,000 clones, roughly 80% of them present only once. Sequencing used PBMCs. The receptors here all came from a female donor in good health and CMV-seronegative.

V gene TRBV28 combines with J gene TRBJ2-7, with D possibly being TRBD2 (6 bases). The length of the CDR3 is 16 residues. The V gene's germline CDR1 is MDHEN and CDR2 SYDVKM. V lost 2 bases and J 0 bases, leaving 14 bases between the germline ends. The CDR3 loop reads CASSLPLGGVSYEQYF. CDR3 bases: TGTGCCAGCAGTTTACCTTTGGGGGGAGTCTCCTACGAGCAGTACTTC. Complete variable domain (other parts from reference TRBV28 and TRBJ2-7): DVKVTQSSRYLVKRTGEKVFLECVQDMDHENMFWYRQDPGLGLRLIYFSYDVKMKEKGDIPEGYSVSREKKERFSLILESASTNQTSMYLCASSLPLGGVSYEQYFGPGTRLTVT.

The rearrangement links TRBV20-1 to TRBJ1-2, with unresolved D. Germline V lookup: CDR1 DFQATT, CDR2 SNEGSKA (reference sequence). Trimming pared 6 bases from V and 7 bases from J, leaving 12 bases between. The CDR3 totals 11 residues. The DNA for the CDR3 is TGCAGTGCACTCCCTGTCGGTGGCTACACCTTC. This sequence encodes CSALPVGGYTF.

The chain has TRBV28 and TRBJ2-1; TRBD1 might be the D (6 bases). CDR1 and CDR2 from the germline V gene are MDHEN and SYDVKM. The CDR3 length is 15 residues. V was clipped by 10 bases and J by 6 bases, with 22 bases between them. The CDR3 coding sequence is TGTGCCACCCACTTGACAGGCTCAGCCTCCAATGAGCAGTTCTTC. Protein product: CATHLTGSASNEQFF.

This chain connects TRBV28 to TRBJ2-1; 7 bases line up with TRBD2. Trimming removed 6 bases from V and 7 bases from J; junction bases left unmatched: 9. The germline CDR1 and CDR2 sequences are MDHEN and SYDVKM. CDR3 length equals 14 residues. As DNA, the CDR3 is TGTGCCAGCAGACCCGGGGGGAGGCGGAATGAGCAGTTCTTC. Encoded protein: CASRPGGRRNEQFF.

This sequence joins TRBV7-2 and TRBJ1-5; maybe TRBD1 (5 bases). Germline CDR1 and CDR2: SGHTA and FQGNSA. The CDR3 runs 14 residues. Trimming cost V 5 bases and J 11 bases, with 19 bases left between them. The CDR3 is CASSRGWDYQAQHF. DNA of the CDR3: TGTGCCAGCAGCCGAGGATGGGACTATCAAGCCCAGCATTTT.

This clone has just a few counts. The genes are TRBV25-1 and TRBJ2-7; TRBD1 matches 8 bases. V was clipped by 2 bases and J by 7 bases; unmatched bases: 10. Germline V gene sequence: CDR1 MGHDK, CDR2 SYGVNS. The CDR3 extends over 15 amino acids. The CDR3 DNA is TGTGCCAGCAGTGAAGGAACAGGGGGTCCGTATGAGCAGTACTTC. It encodes CASSEGTGGPYEQYF.

The rearrangement joins TRBV28 to TRBJ2-5; weak D call: TRBD2 (5 bases). CDR3 length: 11 residues. Trimming left V 5 bases short and J 5 bases short, with 6 bases between. Germline-derived CDR1 and CDR2 are MDHEN and SYDVKM. The CDR3 DNA is TGTGCCAGCAGTCCGGGGGAGACCCAGTACTTC. This encodes CASSPGETQYF. The variable domain in full, completed from reference TRBV28 and TRBJ2-5, reads DVKVTQSSRYLVKRTGEKVFLECVQDMDHENMFWYRQDPGLGLRLIYFSYDVKMKEKGDIPEGYSVSREKKERFSLILESASTNQTSMYLCASSPGETQYFGPGTRLLVL.

This sequence joins TRBV6-1 and TRBJ1-4, with D possibly TRBD1 on 5 matching bases. The germline V and J ends were trimmed by 3 bases and 11 bases, with 13 bases remaining between them. Per germline, CDR1 MNHNS and CDR2 SASEGT. The CDR3 has 13 residues. CDR3 region: CASSDARQFKLFF. The CDR3 DNA sequence: TGTGCCAGCAGTGACGCCCGACAGTTTAAACTGTTTTTT.

CDR3 amino acids: CASRGGTSGSNEQFF. CDR3 coding DNA: TGTGCCAGCAGGGGGGGGACTAGCGGGAGTAATGAGCAGTTCTTC. The J gene is TRBJ2-1, the V gene TRBV28, with TRBD2 matching over 14 bases. This CDR3 has 15 amino acids. The germline V gene has CDR1 MDHEN and CDR2 SYDVKM. Unmatched junction bases numbered 5, after V lost 6 bases and J lost 7 bases. The variable domain in full, with the rest retrieved from reference TRBV28 and TRBJ2-1, is DVKVTQSSRYLVKRTGEKVFLECVQDMDHENMFWYRQDPGLGLRLIYFSYDVKMKEKGDIPEGYSVSREKKERFSLILESASTNQTSMYLCASRGGTSGSNEQFFGPGTRLTVL.

About this clone itself: The final CDR3 position lacks the conserved phenylalanine or tryptophan, pointing to a likely read error. The DNA is omitted, as the CDR3 cannot be located on it reliably, and the CDR3 follows TCRdb's listing. The genes are TRBV29-1 and TRBJ1-1; the listed D gene, TRBD1, was not tested against the DNA. Including both end residues, the CDR3 is 13 amino acids long. Per the germline V gene, CDR1 is SQVTM and CDR2 is ANQGSEA. The CDR3 loop reads CSVQTGEGTEALV.

Only one count was recorded for this clone. The chain links TRBV6-5 to TRBJ1-1, with a tentative D call TRBD1 (6 bases). CDR1 and CDR2 from the germline V gene are MNHEY and SVGAGI. V was cut by 5 bases and J by 1 base, with 8 bases left in between. This CDR3 has 13 amino acids. The CDR3 DNA sequence: TGTGCCAGCAGTCGGACAGCGAACACTGAAGCTTTCTTT. Translation gives CASSRTANTEAFF.

This chain links TRBV9 with TRBJ2-1; 8 nucleotides agree with TRBD1. V shed 4 bases and J 4 bases; nucleotides not matched to a gene: 7. Germline CDR1 is SGDLS and CDR2 is YYNGEE. The CDR3 sequence is 15 residues long. CDR3 bases: TGTGCCAGCAGCCCAGGGGGCTCGGGTTACAATGAGCAGTTCTTC. Encoded protein: CASSPGGSGYNEQFF.

This clone appeared once. The V call is TRBV9, the J call TRBJ1-2; 9 positions agree with TRBD1. This CDR3 has 14 amino acids. The V gene end was trimmed by 4 bases and the J gene end by 5 bases; junction bases not matched to a gene: 6. CDR1 and CDR2 from the germline V gene are SGDLS and YYNGEE. CDR3 sequence: CASSPGTGKYGYTF. CDR3 DNA sequence: TGTGCCAGCAGCCCCGGGACAGGGAAATATGGCTACACCTTC.

This chain's CDR3 is CAWSGRSNQPQHF. CDR3 coding DNA: TGTGCCTGGAGTGGTAGAAGCAATCAGCCCCAGCATTTT. The chain combines TRBV30 with TRBJ1-5; D is uncertain. Germline assignment: CDR1 GTSNPN and CDR2 SVGIG (reference sequence). The CDR3 sequence is 13 residues long. Trimming removed 1 base at V and 1 base at J, with 5 bases between.

This clone was found a few times. The chain joins TRBV5-1 to TRBJ2-1; D perhaps matches TRBD1 (6 bases). Germline CDR1 is SGHRS and CDR2 is YFSETQ. V lost 4 bases to trimming and J lost 3 bases, with 11 bases between them. There are 14 residues in the CDR3. Here the CDR3 DNA reads TGCGCCAGCAGCCCGGGGACAATCTACAATGAGCAGTTCTTC. It specifies CASSPGTIYNEQFF.

The genes are TRBV9 and TRBJ2-3; D is perhaps TRBD1 (6 bases). Germline V gene sequence: CDR1 SGDLS, CDR2 YYNGEE. Trimming removed 4 bases at V and 5 bases at J, with 17 bases between. CDR3 size: 15 residues. The CDR3 spells CASSQGLGEIDTQYF. Here the CDR3 DNA reads TGTGCCAGCAGCCAGGGGCTAGGTGAAATAGATACGCAGTATTTT.

The V call is TRBV6-5, the J call TRBJ1-4, with 7 bases identical to TRBD1. The CDR3 contains 14 residues. The germline gives CDR1 MNHEY, CDR2 SVGAGI. With 6 bases clipped from V and 8 bases from J, the junction kept 9 bases outside the gene matches. CDR3 region: CASRDRALREKLFF. CDR3 in DNA: TGTGCCAGCAGAGACAGGGCTTTGAGGGAAAAACTGTTTTTT.

This clone has just a few counts. The rearrangement links TRBV5-1 to TRBJ2-7; 9 positions agree with TRBD1. The CDR3 consists of 15 residues. Germline V gene lookup returns CDR1 SGHRS and CDR2 YFSETQ. V lost 0 bases and J lost 3; bases outside the gene matches: 4. The CDR3 DNA reads TGCGCCAGCAGCTTGGGTTTGGGACAGGGCTACGAGCAGTACTTC. This codes for CASSLGLGQGYEQYF.

This clone was recorded a few times. V and J are TRBV4-1 and TRBJ2-1, with 7 nucleotides matching TRBD2. The CDR3 is 18 residues long. Unmatched junction bases numbered 9, after V lost 0 bases and J lost 1 base. Germline lookup yields CDR1 MGHRA and CDR2 YSYEKL. In DNA, the CDR3 is TGCGCCAGCAGCCAAGATGTTAGGGGACTACGGTCCTACAATGAGCAGTTCTTC. Protein: CASSQDVRGLRSYNEQFF.

The chain recombines TRBV6-5 with TRBJ2-1; D unclear. The CDR3 contains 13 residues. The germline V gene has CDR1 MNHEY and CDR2 SVGAGI. V was clipped by 1 base and J by 6 bases, with 7 bases between them. The DNA for the CDR3 is TGTGCCAGCAGTTACTGGCTAGGCAATGAGCAGTTCTTC. This codes for CASSYWLGNEQFF.

J is TRBJ1-3 and V is TRBV7-9; 8 bases match TRBD1. CDR1 SEHNR and CDR2 FQNEAQ come from the germline V gene (reference sequence). V trimming: 5 bases; J trimming: 3 bases; junction bases outside the gene matches: 3. The CDR3 is 14 amino acids. CDR3 nucleotide sequence: TGTGCCAGCAGCGAGACAGGGGTTGGAAACACCATATATTTT. This sequence encodes CASSETGVGNTIYF.

This clone was detected only once. V gene TRBV28 combines with J gene TRBJ2-1; the match to TRBD2 covers 7 bases. The CDR3 is 15 residues long. Per germline, CDR1 MDHEN and CDR2 SYDVKM. V shed 8 bases, J shed 5 bases, and the junction held 12 bases outside the gene matches. This CDR3 reads CASGRESSGHNEQFF. In DNA form, the CDR3 reads TGTGCCAGCGGGAGAGAGTCTAGCGGTCACAATGAGCAGTTCTTC.

This clone has a single count. The chain recombines TRBV7-2 with TRBJ2-3; TRBD2 aligns across 7 bases. V lost 5 bases and J lost 4; bases outside the gene matches: 9. CDR1 is SGHTA and CDR2 is FQGNSA in the germline V gene. The CDR3 consists of 15 residues. The CDR3 here is CASSLYAGAADTQYF. The CDR3 DNA follows: TGTGCCAGCAGCCTCTATGCGGGAGCAGCAGATACGCAGTATTTT.

The CDR3 loop is CASSRQVSNQPQHF. The CDR3 bases are TGTGCCAGCAGTCGACAGGTTAGCAATCAGCCCCAGCATTTT. The chain couples TRBV27 to TRBJ1-5, with a possible D match to TRBD1 (6 bases). Germline CDR1 is MNHEY and CDR2 is SMNVEV (reference sequence). The CDR3 spans 14 residues. Deletions cut 5 bases from V and 0 bases from J, with 8 bases between.

The CDR3 DNA sequence: TGTGCCACCTCCCCGACAGGGGTGTACGAGCAGTACTTC. Protein: CATSPTGVYEQYF. The chain uses TRBV15 and TRBJ2-7; 8 nucleotides agree with TRBD1. This CDR3 contains 13 residues. The V segment lost 8 bases and the J segment 4 bases; nucleotides outside the gene matches: 7. Germline V gives CDR1 LNHNV, CDR2 YYDKDF (reference sequence). The whole variable domain, remainder taken from reference TRBV15 and TRBJ2-7, is DAMVIQNPRYQVTQFGKPVTLSCSQTLNHNVMYWYQQKSSQAPKLLFHYYDKDFNNEADTPDNFQSRRPNTSFCFLDIRSPGLGDTAMYLCATSPTGVYEQYFGPGTRLTVT.